This T cell receptor (beta chain) was profiled in a study of blood T cells in healthy people across ages. The draw of peripheral blood yielded ten milliliters from each donor. Every sample yielded at least 6 million isolated PBMCs. It was with a sample-barcoded 5' primer and a J-beta primer mix that a second PCR of roughly 6 to 11 cycles was run. TCRdb processed the 5' RACE reads anew with MiXCR; each CDR3 protein has one entry. The sample contains some 1 million distinct CDR3 sequences, 40% to 50% of which appear only once. Study-level results: Diversity estimates from one million T cells were considered underestimates.

This clonotype was found many times. What it binds is unknown. This receptor was taken from a woman aged 55-75 years in good health. The sequenced material came from blood.

CDR3 sequence (DNA): TGTGCCAGCAGTCAGGGGAACATTCAGTACTTC. Translating it yields CASSQGNIQYF. The V and J genes are TRBV6-5 and TRBJ2-4; tentatively, D is TRBD1 (6 bases). The V end lost 5 bases, the J end lost 7 bases, and 6 bases lay between the germline ends. CDR3 length: 11 residues. Germline loops: CDR1 MNHEY, CDR2 SVGAGI.